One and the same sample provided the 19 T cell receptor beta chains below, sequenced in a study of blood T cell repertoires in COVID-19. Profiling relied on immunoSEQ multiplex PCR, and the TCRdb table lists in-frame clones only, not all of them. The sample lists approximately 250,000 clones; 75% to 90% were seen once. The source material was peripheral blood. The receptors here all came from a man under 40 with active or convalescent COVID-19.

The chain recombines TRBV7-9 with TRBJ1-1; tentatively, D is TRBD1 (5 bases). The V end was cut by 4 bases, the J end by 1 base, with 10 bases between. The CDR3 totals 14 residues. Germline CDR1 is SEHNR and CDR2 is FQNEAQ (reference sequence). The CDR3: CASSSETANTEAFF. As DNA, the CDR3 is TGTGCCAGCAGCTCAGAGACAGCGAACACTGAAGCTTTCTTT.

For the CDR3, the DNA is TGTGCCAGCAGCCAAGGGCTTAGCGGGGGGTTTAGTTCCTACGAGCAGTACTTC. Translating gives CASSQGLSGGFSSYEQYF. The gene calls are TRBV3-1 (or the pseudogene TRBV3-2) and TRBJ2-7; 10 bases are shared with TRBD2. CDR3 size: 18 residues. The trim removed 1 base at V and 1 base at J, leaving 10 bases unmatched. The germline V gene encodes CDR1 LGHDT and CDR2 YNNKEL (reference sequence).

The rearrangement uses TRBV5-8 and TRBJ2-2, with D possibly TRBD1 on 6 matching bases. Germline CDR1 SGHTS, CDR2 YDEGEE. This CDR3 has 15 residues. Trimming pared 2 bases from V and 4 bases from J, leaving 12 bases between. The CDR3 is CASSFLLGGTGELFF. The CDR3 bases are TGTGCCAGCAGCTTCCTTCTAGGGGGCACCGGGGAGCTGTTTTTT.

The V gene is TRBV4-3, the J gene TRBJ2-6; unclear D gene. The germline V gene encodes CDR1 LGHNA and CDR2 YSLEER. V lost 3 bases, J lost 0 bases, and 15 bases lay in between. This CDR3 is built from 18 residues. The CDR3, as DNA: TGCGCCAGCAGCCATGCCGCCGGGTCGGCCTCTGGGGCCAACGTCCTGACTTTC. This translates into CASSHAAGSASGANVLTF.

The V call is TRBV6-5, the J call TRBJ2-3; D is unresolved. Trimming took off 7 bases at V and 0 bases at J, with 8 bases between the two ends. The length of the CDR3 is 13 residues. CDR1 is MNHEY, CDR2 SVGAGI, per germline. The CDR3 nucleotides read TGTGCCAGCACGGAGTATAGCACAGATACGCAGTATTTT. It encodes CASTEYSTDTQYF.

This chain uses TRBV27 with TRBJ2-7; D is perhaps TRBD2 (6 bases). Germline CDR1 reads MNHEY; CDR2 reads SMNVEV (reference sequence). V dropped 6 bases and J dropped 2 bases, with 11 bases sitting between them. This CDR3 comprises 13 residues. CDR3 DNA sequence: TGTGCCAGCAGCCGGGGGATTCCCTACGAGCAGTACTTC. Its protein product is CASSRGIPYEQYF.

CDR3 sequence (DNA): TGCGCCAGCAGCTTGGGGTTTTCGGGCAATGAGCAGTTCTTC. Translation gives CASSLGFSGNEQFF. The V call is TRBV5-1, the J call TRBJ2-1, with unresolved D. The germline V and J ends were trimmed by 0 bases and 6 bases, with 10 bases remaining between them. The V gene's germline CDR1 is SGHRS and CDR2 YFSETQ. CDR3 size: 14 residues. The entire variable domain, with the rest obtained from reference TRBV5-1 and TRBJ2-1, is as follows: KAGVTQTPRYLIKTRGQQVTLSCSPISGHRSVSWYQQTPGQGLQFLFEYFSETQRNKGNFPGRFSGRQFSNSRSEMNVSTLELGDSALYLCASSLGFSGNEQFFGPGTRLTVL.

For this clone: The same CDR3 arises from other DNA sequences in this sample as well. CDR3 residues: CASSQGGGTGELFF. DNA for the CDR3: TGCGCCAGCAGCCAGGGCGGGGGCACCGGGGAGCTGTTTTTT. This chain links TRBV4-1 with TRBJ2-2; 7 positions match TRBD2. Germline V CDR1 and CDR2: MGHRA, YSYEKL. The J segment lost 4 bases and the V segment lost 3 bases, leaving 2 bases of the junction unmatched. This CDR3 has 14 residues.

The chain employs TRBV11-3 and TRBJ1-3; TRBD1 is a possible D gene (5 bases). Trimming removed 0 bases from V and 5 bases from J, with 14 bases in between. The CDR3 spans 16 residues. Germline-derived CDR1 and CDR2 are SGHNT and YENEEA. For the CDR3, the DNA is TGTGCCAGCAGCTTAGACTCCCAAGGGGAAAGAAACACCATATATTTT. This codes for CASSLDSQGERNTIYF.

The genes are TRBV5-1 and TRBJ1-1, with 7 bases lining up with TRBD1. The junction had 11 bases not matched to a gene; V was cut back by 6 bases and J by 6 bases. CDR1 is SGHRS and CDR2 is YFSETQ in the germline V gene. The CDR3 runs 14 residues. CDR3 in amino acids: CASTQQGMRAEAFF. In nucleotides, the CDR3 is TGCGCCAGCACCCAACAGGGGATGAGGGCTGAAGCTTTCTTT.

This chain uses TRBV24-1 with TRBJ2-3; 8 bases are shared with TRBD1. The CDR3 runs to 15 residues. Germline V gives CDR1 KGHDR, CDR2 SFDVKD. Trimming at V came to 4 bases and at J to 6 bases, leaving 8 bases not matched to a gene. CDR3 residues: CATSETQGAGDTQYF. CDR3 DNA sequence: TGTGCCACCAGTGAAACCCAGGGGGCAGGGGATACGCAGTATTTT.

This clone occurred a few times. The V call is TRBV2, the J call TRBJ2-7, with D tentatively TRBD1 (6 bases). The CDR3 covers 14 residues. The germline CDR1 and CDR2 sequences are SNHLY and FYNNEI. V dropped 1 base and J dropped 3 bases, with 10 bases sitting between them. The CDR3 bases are TGTGCCAGCAGTGAAGACGGCAGGGGCTACGAGCAGTACTTC. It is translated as CASSEDGRGYEQYF.

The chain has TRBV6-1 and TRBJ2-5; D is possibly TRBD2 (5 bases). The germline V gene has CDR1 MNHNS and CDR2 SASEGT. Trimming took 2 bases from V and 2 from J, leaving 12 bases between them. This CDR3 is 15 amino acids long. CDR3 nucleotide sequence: TGTGCCAGCAGTGAATATGGGGAGACTCAAGAGACCCAGTACTTC. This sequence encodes CASSEYGETQETQYF.

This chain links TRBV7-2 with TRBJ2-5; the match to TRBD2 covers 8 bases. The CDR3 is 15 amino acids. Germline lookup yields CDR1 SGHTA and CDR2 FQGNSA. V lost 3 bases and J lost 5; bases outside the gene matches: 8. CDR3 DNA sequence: TGTGCCAGCAGCTTCCAGCGGGGGCGACGGGAGACCCAGTACTTC. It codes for CASSFQRGRRETQYF.

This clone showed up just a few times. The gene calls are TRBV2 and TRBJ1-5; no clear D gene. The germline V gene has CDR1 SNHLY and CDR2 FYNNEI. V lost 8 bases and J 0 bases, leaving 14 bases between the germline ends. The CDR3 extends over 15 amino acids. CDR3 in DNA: TGTGCCAGCGCGATCTCGGGATATAGCAATCAGCCCCAGCATTTT. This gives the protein CASAISGYSNQPQHF.

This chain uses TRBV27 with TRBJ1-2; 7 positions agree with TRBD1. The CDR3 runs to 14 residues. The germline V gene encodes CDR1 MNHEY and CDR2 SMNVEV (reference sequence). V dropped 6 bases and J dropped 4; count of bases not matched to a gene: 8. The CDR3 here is CASSWDSAGYGYTF. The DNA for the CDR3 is TGTGCCAGCAGCTGGGACAGTGCAGGCTATGGCTACACCTTC.

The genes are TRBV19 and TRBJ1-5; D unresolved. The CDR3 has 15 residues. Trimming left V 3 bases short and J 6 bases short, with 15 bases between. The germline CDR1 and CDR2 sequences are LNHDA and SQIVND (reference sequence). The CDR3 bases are TGTGCCAGTAGTATTGTAATACCGAACGGTCAGCCCCAGCATTTT. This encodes CASSIVIPNGQPQHF.

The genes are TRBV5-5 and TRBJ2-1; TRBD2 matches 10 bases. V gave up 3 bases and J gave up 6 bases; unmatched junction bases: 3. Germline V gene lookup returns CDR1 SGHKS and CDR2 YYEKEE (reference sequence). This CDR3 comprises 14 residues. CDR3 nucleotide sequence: TGTGCCAGCAGCTCGACTAGCGGGTTCAATGAGCAGTTCTTC. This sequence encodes CASSSTSGFNEQFF.

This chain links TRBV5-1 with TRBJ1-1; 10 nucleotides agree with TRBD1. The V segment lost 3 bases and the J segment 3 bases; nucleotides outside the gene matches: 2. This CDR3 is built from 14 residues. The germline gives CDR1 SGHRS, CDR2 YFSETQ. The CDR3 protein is CASSSGTGDTEAFF. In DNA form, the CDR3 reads TGCGCCAGCAGCTCCGGGACAGGGGACACTGAAGCTTTCTTT. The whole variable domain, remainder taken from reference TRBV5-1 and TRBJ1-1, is KAGVTQTPRYLIKTRGQQVTLSCSPISGHRSVSWYQQTPGQGLQFLFEYFSETQRNKGNFPGRFSGRQFSNSRSEMNVSTLELGDSALYLCASSSGTGDTEAFFGQGTRLTVV.